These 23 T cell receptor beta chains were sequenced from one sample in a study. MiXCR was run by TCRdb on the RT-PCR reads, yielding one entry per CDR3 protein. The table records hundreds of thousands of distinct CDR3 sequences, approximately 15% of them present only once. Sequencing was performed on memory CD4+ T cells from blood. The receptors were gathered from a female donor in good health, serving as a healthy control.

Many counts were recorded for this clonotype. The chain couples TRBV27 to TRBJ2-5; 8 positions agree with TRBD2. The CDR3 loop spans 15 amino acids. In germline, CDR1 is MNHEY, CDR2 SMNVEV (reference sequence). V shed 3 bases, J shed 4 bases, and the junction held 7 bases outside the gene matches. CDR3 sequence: CASSLLNGRVETQYF. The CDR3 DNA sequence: TGTGCCAGCAGTTTGCTCAACGGGAGGGTAGAGACCCAGTACTTC.

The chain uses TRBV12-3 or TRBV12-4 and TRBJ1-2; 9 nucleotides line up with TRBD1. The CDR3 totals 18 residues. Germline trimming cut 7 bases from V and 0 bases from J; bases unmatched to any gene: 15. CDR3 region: CASTQQGARSGANYGYTF. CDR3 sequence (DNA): TGTGCCAGCACCCAACAGGGGGCGCGGTCCGGAGCTAACTATGGCTACACCTTC.

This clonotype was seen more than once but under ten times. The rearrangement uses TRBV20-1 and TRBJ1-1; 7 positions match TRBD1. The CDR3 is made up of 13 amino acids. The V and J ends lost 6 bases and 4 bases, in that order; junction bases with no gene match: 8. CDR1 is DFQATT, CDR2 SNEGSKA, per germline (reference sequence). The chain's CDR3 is CSASDRDSTEAFF. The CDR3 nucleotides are TGCAGTGCCTCCGACAGGGATTCCACTGAAGCTTTCTTT.

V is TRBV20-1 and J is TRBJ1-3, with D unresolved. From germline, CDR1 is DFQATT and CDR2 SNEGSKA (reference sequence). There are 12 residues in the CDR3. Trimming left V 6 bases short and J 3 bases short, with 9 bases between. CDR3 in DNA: TGCAGTGCCACTATGAGTGGAAACACCATATATTTT. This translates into CSATMSGNTIYF.

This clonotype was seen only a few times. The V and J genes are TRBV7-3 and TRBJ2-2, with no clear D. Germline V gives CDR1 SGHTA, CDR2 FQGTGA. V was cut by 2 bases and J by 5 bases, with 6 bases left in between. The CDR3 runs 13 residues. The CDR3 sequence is CASSLLQTGELFF. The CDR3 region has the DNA TGTGCCAGCAGCTTACTTCAGACCGGGGAGCTGTTTTTT.

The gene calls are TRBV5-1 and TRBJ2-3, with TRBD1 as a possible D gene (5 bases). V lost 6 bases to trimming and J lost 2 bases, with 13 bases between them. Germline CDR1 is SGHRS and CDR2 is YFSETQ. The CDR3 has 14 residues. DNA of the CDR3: TGCGCCAGCAAGCCCGTAGGGGTCACAGATACGCAGTATTTT. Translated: CASKPVGVTDTQYF.

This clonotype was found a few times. CDR3: CASSQGQGLSSPLHF. CDR3 bases: TGCGCCAGCAGCCAGGGACAGGGCTTGAGCTCACCCCTCCACTTT. V gene TRBV5-1 combines with J gene TRBJ1-6; 9 bases are a match to TRBD1. V lost 4 bases to trimming and J lost 10 bases; unmatched junction nucleotides: 9. The CDR3 length is 15 residues. From germline, CDR1 is SGHRS and CDR2 YFSETQ.

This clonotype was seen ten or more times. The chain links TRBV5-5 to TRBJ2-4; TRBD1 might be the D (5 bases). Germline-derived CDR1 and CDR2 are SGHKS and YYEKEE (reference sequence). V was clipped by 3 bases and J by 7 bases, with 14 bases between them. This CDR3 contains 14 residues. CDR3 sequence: CASSSPQGPNIQYF. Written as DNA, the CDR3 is TGTGCCAGCAGCTCCCCGCAGGGTCCTAACATTCAGTACTTC.

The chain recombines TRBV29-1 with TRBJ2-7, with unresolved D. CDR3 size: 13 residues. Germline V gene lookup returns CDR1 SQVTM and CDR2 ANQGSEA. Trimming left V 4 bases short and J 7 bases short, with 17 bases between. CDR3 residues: CSVADWNTGEQYF. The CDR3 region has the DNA TGCAGCGTTGCCGATTGGAACACCGGGGAGCAGTACTTC.

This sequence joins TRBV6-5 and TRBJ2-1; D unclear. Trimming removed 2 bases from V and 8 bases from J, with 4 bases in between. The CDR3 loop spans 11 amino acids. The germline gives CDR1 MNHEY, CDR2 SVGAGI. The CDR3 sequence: CASSYIHEQFF. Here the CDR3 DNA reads TGTGCCAGCAGTTACATCCATGAGCAGTTCTTC.

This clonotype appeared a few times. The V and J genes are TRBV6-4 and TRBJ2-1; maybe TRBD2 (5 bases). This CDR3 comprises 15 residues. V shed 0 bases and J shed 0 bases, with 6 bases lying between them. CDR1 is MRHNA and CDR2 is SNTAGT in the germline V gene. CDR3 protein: CASSDSSGSYNEQFF. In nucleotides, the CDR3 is TGTGCCAGCAGTGACTCGAGCGGCTCCTACAATGAGCAGTTCTTC.

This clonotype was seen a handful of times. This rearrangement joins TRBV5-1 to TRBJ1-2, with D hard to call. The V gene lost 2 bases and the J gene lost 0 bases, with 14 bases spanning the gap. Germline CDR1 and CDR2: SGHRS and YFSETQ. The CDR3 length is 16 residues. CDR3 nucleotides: TGCGCCAGCAGCTTTACGGACGGCCTGCCTAACTATGGCTACACCTTC. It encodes CASSFTDGLPNYGYTF.

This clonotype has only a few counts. CDR3 DNA: TGTGCCAGCAGTCTAATGGGGGGAGATGAGCAGTTCTTC. Its translation is CASSLMGGDEQFF. The V call is TRBV12-3 or TRBV12-4, the J call TRBJ2-1, with D tentatively TRBD2 (6 bases). This CDR3 contains 13 residues. Trimming shortened V by 5 bases and J by 8 bases, and 13 bases separated the two germline ends.

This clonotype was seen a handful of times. CDR3 protein: CAGGRTNGGYTF. CDR3 sequence (DNA): TGTGCCGGAGGACGAACCAACGGAGGCTACACCTTC. This rearrangement joins TRBV6-1 to TRBJ1-2; D remains ambiguous. V was trimmed by 11 bases and J by 8 bases, leaving 18 bases between them. The germline V gene has CDR1 MNHNS and CDR2 SASEGT. The CDR3 runs 12 residues.

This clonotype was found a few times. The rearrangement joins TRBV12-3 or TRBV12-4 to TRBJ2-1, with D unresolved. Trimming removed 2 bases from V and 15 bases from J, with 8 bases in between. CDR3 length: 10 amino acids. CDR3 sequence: CASSLTSRFF. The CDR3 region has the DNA TGTGCCAGCAGTTTAACCAGTCGGTTCTTC.

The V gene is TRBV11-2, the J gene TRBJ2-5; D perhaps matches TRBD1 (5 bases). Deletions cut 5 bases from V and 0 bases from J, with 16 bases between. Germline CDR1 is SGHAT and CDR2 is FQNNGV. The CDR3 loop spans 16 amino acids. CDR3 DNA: TGTGCCAGCAGCCCTTCCCGCAGGGCGGACCAAGAGACCCAGTACTTC. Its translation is CASSPSRRADQETQYF.

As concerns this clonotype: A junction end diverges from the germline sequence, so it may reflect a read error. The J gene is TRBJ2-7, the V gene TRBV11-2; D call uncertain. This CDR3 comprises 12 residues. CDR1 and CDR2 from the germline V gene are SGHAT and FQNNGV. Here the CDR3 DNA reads TGTGCCAGCAGCTTATATGGCGACCCCGGACCTTTC. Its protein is CASSLYGDPGPF.

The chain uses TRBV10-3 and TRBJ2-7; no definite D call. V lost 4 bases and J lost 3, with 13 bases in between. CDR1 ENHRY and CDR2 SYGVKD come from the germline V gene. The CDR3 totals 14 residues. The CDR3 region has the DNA TGTGCCATCAGTGGGCTAGGTACAGACTACGAGCAGTACTTC. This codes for CAISGLGTDYEQYF.

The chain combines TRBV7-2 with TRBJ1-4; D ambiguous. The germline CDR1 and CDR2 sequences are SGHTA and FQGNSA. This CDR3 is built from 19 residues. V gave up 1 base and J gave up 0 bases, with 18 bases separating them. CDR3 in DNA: TGTGCCAGCAGCTTAGTGGGAGGTACGGGATATTCAACTAATGAAAAACTGTTTTTT. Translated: CASSLVGGTGYSTNEKLFF.

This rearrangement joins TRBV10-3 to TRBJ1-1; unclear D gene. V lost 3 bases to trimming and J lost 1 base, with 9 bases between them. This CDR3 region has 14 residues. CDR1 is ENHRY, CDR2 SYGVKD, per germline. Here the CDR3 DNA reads TGTGCCATCAGTGATCCGACGGAGAACACTGAAGCTTTCTTT. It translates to CAISDPTENTEAFF.

The CDR3 protein is CASSLAEHSGNTIYF. The CDR3 bases are TGTGCCAGCAGCTTAGCAGAGCACTCTGGAAACACCATATATTTT. The rearrangement links TRBV7-6 to TRBJ1-3; D remains ambiguous. In germline, CDR1 is SGHVS, CDR2 FNYEAQ. V gave up 0 bases and J gave up 0 bases, with 6 bases separating them. This CDR3 has 15 residues.

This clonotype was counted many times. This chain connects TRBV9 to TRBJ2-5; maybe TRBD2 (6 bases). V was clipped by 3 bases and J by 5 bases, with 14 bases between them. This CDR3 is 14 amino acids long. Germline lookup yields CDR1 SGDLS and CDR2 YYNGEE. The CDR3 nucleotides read TGTGCCAGCAGCGCCCGGGAGAGTTTCGAGACCCAGTACTTC. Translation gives CASSARESFETQYF.

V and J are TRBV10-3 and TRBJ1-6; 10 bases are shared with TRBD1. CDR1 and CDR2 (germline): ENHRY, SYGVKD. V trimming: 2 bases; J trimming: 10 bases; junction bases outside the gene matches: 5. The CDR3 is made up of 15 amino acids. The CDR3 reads CAISEKTGGPSPLHF. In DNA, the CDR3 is TGTGCCATCAGTGAGAAGACAGGGGGCCCATCACCCCTCCACTTT.